Each of the 32 T cell receptor beta chains below was sequenced from the same sample in a study of blood T cells in healthy people across ages. Combining a sample-barcoded 5' primer with a J-beta primer mix, a second PCR ran for 7 to 11 cycles. TCRdb independently ran MiXCR on the 5' RACE reads; one entry per CDR3 protein. The sample yields approximately 320,000 distinct CDR3 sequences, 27% seen once. Sequencing was done on a sample of blood. These receptors all come from a woman aged 70-85 years in good health.

This clonotype was counted at least ten times. This chain uses TRBV6-2 or TRBV6-3 with TRBJ2-5; D is unclear. This CDR3 has 14 residues. The V end was cut by 1 base, the J end by 2 bases, with 8 bases between. Per germline, CDR1 MNHEY and CDR2 SVGEGT. The CDR3 loop is CASSYLRPQETQYF. As DNA, the CDR3 is TGTGCCAGCAGTTACTTACGGCCTCAAGAGACCCAGTACTTC.

This clonotype was seen only a few times. The chain links TRBV29-1 to TRBJ1-2, with 7 bases that match TRBD1. The CDR3 spans 15 residues. Trimming cost V 6 bases and J 5 bases; bases outside gene matches: 15. Germline CDR1 is SQVTM and CDR2 is ANQGSEA. CDR3 sequence: CSVDTRARTGYGYTF. The CDR3 DNA sequence: TGCAGCGTCGATACGCGGGCCCGGACAGGTTATGGCTACACCTTC.

The chain uses TRBV29-1 and TRBJ2-1; a weak D match, TRBD1 (6 bases). The CDR3 runs 14 residues. Per the germline V gene, CDR1 is SQVTM and CDR2 is ANQGSEA. V lost 1 base to trimming and J lost 5 bases, with 12 bases between them. The chain's CDR3 is CSVEGTARNNEQFF. CDR3 bases: TGCAGCGTTGAAGGGACAGCTCGTAACAATGAGCAGTTCTTC.

This clonotype was detected only a few times. This rearrangement joins TRBV20-1 to TRBJ2-4; 9 bases line up with TRBD2. The CDR3 spans 15 residues. Germline CDR1 DFQATT, CDR2 SNEGSKA (reference sequence). With 6 bases clipped from V and 7 bases from J, the junction kept 13 bases outside the gene matches. CDR3 region: CSAARGAGGMNIQYF. CDR3 nucleotide sequence: TGCAGTGCGGCTCGGGGAGCGGGAGGCATGAACATTCAGTACTTC.

This clonotype was recorded a few times. This rearrangement joins TRBV11-2 to TRBJ2-7; weak D call: TRBD2 (5 bases). The CDR3 runs to 15 residues. CDR1 is SGHAT, CDR2 FQNNGV, per germline. V lost 5 bases and J lost 0, with 14 bases in between. The CDR3 DNA reads TGTGCCAGCAGCCTTTGGTTCGGGGTCTCCTACGAGCAGTACTTC. This gives the protein CASSLWFGVSYEQYF.

In this sample, this clonotype turned up many times. The genes are TRBV7-2 and TRBJ2-5; possibly TRBD1 for D (5 bases). CDR3 length: 11 residues. The V and J ends lost 9 bases and 4 bases respectively, with 9 bases between them. From germline, CDR1 is SGHTA and CDR2 FQGNSA. The CDR3 DNA reads TGTGCCAGTACAGGCGGAGAGACCCAGTACTTC. Amino acids: CASTGGETQYF.

The chain recombines TRBV28 with TRBJ2-5; D tentatively fits TRBD1 or TRBD2 (7 bases each). The CDR3 totals 12 residues. In germline, CDR1 is MDHEN, CDR2 SYDVKM. The V and J ends lost 7 bases and 11 bases respectively, with 17 bases between them. DNA for the CDR3: TGTGCCAGCATGCAGAGACAGGGAGGGCAGTACTTC. Protein product: CASMQRQGGQYF.

CDR3 amino acids: CASSRLGESRDEQFF. The CDR3 DNA reads as TGTGCCAGCAGCCGTCTCGGGGAGAGTCGAGATGAGCAGTTCTTC. The chain is built from TRBV28 and TRBJ2-5, with D perhaps matching TRBD2 (5 bases). Matching the DNA end better, TRBJ2-1 makes the J call doubtful. This CDR3 has 15 residues. The germline gives CDR1 MDHEN, CDR2 SYDVKM.

The chain joins TRBV19 to TRBJ2-5; the match to TRBD2 covers 7 bases. CDR1 and CDR2 (germline): LNHDA, SQIVND (reference sequence). This CDR3 contains 13 residues. J gave up 4 bases and V 2 bases, and 1 base lay outside the gene matches. Here the CDR3 reads CASSIPGGETQYF. In DNA form, the CDR3 reads TGTGCCAGTAGTATACCGGGGGGAGAGACCCAGTACTTC. The variable domain in full, with the rest retrieved from reference TRBV19 and TRBJ2-5, is DGGITQSPKYLFRKEGQNVTLSCEQNLNHDAMYWYRQDPGQGLRLIYYSQIVNDFQKGDIAEGYSVSREKKESFPLTVTSAQKNPTAFYLCASSIPGGETQYFGPGTRLLVL.

The chain has TRBV28 and TRBJ2-7; TRBD2 matches at 7 bases. CDR1 MDHEN and CDR2 SYDVKM come from the germline V gene. The junction had 11 bases not matched to a gene; V was cut back by 7 bases and J by 2 bases. This CDR3 comprises 15 residues. The CDR3 region is CASNRDYLTPYEQYF. The CDR3 nucleotides are TGTGCCAGCAACCGGGACTACCTAACTCCCTACGAGCAGTACTTC. Full variable domain (remainder filled in from reference TRBV28 and TRBJ2-7): DVKVTQSSRYLVKRTGEKVFLECVQDMDHENMFWYRQDPGLGLRLIYFSYDVKMKEKGDIPEGYSVSREKKERFSLILESASTNQTSMYLCASNRDYLTPYEQYFGPGTRLTVT.

The CDR3 bases are TGTGCCAGCAGTTTACGGGGGACAGGGAGGGCTTTCTTT. This gives the protein CASSLRGTGRAFF. The J gene is TRBJ1-1, the V gene TRBV28, with 9 bases fitting TRBD1. Germline V gene data show CDR1 as MDHEN and CDR2 as SYDVKM. This CDR3 region has 13 residues. Trimming removed 2 bases from V and 11 bases from J; junction bases left unmatched: 6.

In its sample, this clonotype was seen a few times. The chain recombines TRBV7-9 with TRBJ2-5; 8 bases agree with TRBD2. The DNA matches TRBJ2-1 better at its end, which makes the J call doubtful. The CDR3 loop spans 14 amino acids. Germline CDR1 and CDR2: SEHNR and FQNEAQ (reference sequence). As DNA, the CDR3 is TGTGCCAGCAGGTTACTAGCGGAATACAATGAGCAGTTCTTC. This gives the protein CASRLLAEYNEQFF.

This clonotype was seen more than once but under ten times. The CDR3 sequence: CATSGGPRSYNEQFF. The DNA for the CDR3 is TGTGCCACCAGTGGAGGACCCCGCTCCTACAATGAGCAGTTCTTC. J is TRBJ2-1 and V is TRBV24-1, with no clear D. This CDR3 is 15 amino acids long. The V end lost 5 bases, the J end lost 0 bases, and 10 bases lay between the germline ends. In germline, CDR1 is KGHDR, CDR2 SFDVKD.

This chain uses TRBV29-1 with TRBJ1-2; 8 nucleotides agree with TRBD1. Germline loops: CDR1 SQVTM, CDR2 ANQGSEA. After removal of 7 bases from V and 5 bases from J, the junction contained 9 bases not matched to a gene. The CDR3 loop spans 13 amino acids. This CDR3 is CSAPTGASYGYTF. The CDR3 nucleotides are TGCAGCGCACCGACAGGGGCGTCTTATGGCTACACCTTC.

This clonotype was observed many times. The gene calls are TRBV5-1 and TRBJ1-4, with 7 positions matching TRBD1. Per the germline V gene, CDR1 is SGHRS and CDR2 is YFSETQ. The V and J ends lost 3 bases and 8 bases, in that order; junction bases with no gene match: 10. This CDR3 is 15 amino acids long. The CDR3 DNA reads TGCGCCAGCAGCTATTATTACCCGGACAGGGAAAAACTGTTTTTT. Protein: CASSYYYPDREKLFF.

The chain carries TRBV20-1 and TRBJ2-4; no clear D. This CDR3 contains 15 residues. CDR1 and CDR2 from the germline V gene are DFQATT and SNEGSKA (reference sequence). V was trimmed by 5 bases and J by 7 bases, leaving 21 bases between them. The CDR3 here is CSAVSSSGVGNIQYF. The CDR3 DNA follows: TGCAGTGCTGTATCCTCGAGTGGGGTGGGCAACATTCAGTACTTC.

There are many counts of this clonotype. V is TRBV20-1 and J is TRBJ1-2; tentative D call: TRBD1 (5 bases). The CDR3 has 14 amino acids. V was pared by 5 bases and J by 3 bases, with 16 bases between. Germline CDR1 reads DFQATT; CDR2 reads SNEGSKA (reference sequence). CDR3 in amino acids: CSARLWGSDYGYTF. In DNA, the CDR3 is TGCAGTGCTCGTTTATGGGGCAGCGACTATGGCTACACCTTC.

This clonotype was detected a few times. CDR3 nucleotides: TGTGCCAGCAGTCCTGGGACAGCCCACAATGAGCAGTTCTTC. Encoded protein: CASSPGTAHNEQFF. The chain employs TRBV28 and TRBJ2-1, with 7 bases matching TRBD1. The germline V gene encodes CDR1 MDHEN and CDR2 SYDVKM. V lost 5 bases, J lost 5 bases, and 6 bases stayed unmatched. This CDR3 comprises 14 residues.

The chain is built from TRBV28 and TRBJ2-7; D gene uncertain. The CDR3 consists of 11 residues. V lost 7 bases and J lost 5, with 9 bases in between. Per germline, CDR1 MDHEN and CDR2 SYDVKM. The CDR3 DNA follows: TGTGCCAGCACAGTCCAGGACGAGCAGTACTTC. This gives the protein CASTVQDEQYF.

The chain recombines TRBV5-1 with TRBJ2-7; TRBD1 is a possible D gene (5 bases). This CDR3 spans 14 amino acids. Trimming removed 0 bases at V and 3 bases at J, with 10 bases between. Germline V gives CDR1 SGHRS, CDR2 YFSETQ. CDR3 sequence: CASSLGPGNYEQYF. The CDR3 DNA reads TGCGCCAGCAGCTTGGGTCCAGGGAACTACGAGCAGTACTTC.

This clonotype has just a few counts. The rearrangement uses TRBV28 and TRBJ1-1; D is unresolved. CDR3 length: 14 residues. Germline CDR1 reads MDHEN; CDR2 reads SYDVKM. Trimming removed 3 bases from V and 1 base from J, with 9 bases in between. This chain's CDR3 is CASSFSLQNTEAFF. The CDR3 region has the DNA TGTGCCAGCAGTTTTTCACTCCAGAACACTGAAGCTTTCTTT.

In its sample, this clonotype was seen many times. The chain recombines TRBV28 with TRBJ2-6; D is ambiguous. This CDR3 contains 13 residues. Germline-derived CDR1 and CDR2 are MDHEN and SYDVKM. With 7 bases removed from V and 8 bases from J, the gap between germline ends came to 12 bases. CDR3 sequence: CASKDPPSNVLTF. Here the CDR3 DNA reads TGTGCCAGCAAAGACCCTCCTTCCAACGTCCTGACTTTC. The full variable domain, its missing parts supplied by reference TRBV28 and TRBJ2-6, is DVKVTQSSRYLVKRTGEKVFLECVQDMDHENMFWYRQDPGLGLRLIYFSYDVKMKEKGDIPEGYSVSREKKERFSLILESASTNQTSMYLCASKDPPSNVLTFGAGSRLTVL.

V is TRBV20-1 and J is TRBJ2-3; unclear D gene. Germline V CDR1 and CDR2: DFQATT, SNEGSKA (reference sequence). The CDR3 extends over 11 amino acids. V dropped 6 bases and J dropped 9 bases, with 13 bases sitting between them. CDR3 amino acids: CSAPDRDTQYF. DNA of the CDR3: TGCAGTGCGCCCGACCGTGACACGCAGTATTTT.

The chain carries TRBV6-1 and TRBJ2-3; D possibly matches TRBD1 or TRBD2 (6 bases each). The V and J ends lost 2 bases and 3 bases respectively, with 9 bases between them. The CDR3 has 14 residues. From germline, CDR1 is MNHNS and CDR2 SASEGT. CDR3 sequence (DNA): TGTGCCAGCAGTGAACAGGGGAGGACAGATACGCAGTATTTT. Translated: CASSEQGRTDTQYF.

This clonotype was detected only a few times. The J gene is TRBJ1-2, the V gene TRBV27; perhaps TRBD1 as D (5 bases). CDR1 and CDR2 (germline): MNHEY, SMNVEV (reference sequence). V was clipped by 6 bases and J by 4 bases, with 12 bases between them. The CDR3 length is 13 residues. This chain's CDR3 is CASSLGAPYGYTF. DNA for the CDR3: TGTGCCAGCAGCCTCGGGGCTCCCTATGGCTACACCTTC.

The chain employs TRBV6-5 and TRBJ1-3; 9 bases match TRBD1. CDR3 length equals 17 residues. Germline lookup yields CDR1 MNHEY and CDR2 SVGAGI. V shed 2 bases, J shed 2 bases, and the junction held 7 bases outside the gene matches. The CDR3 protein is CASSYTRQGGTGNTIYF. The CDR3 coding sequence is TGTGCCAGCAGTTACACTAGACAGGGGGGCACTGGAAACACCATATATTTT.

There are a few counts of this clonotype. The chain employs TRBV7-2 and TRBJ2-7; D is perhaps TRBD2 (5 bases). This CDR3 comprises 14 residues. Germline-derived CDR1 and CDR2 are SGHTA and FQGNSA. V lost 5 bases to trimming and J lost 1 base, with 12 bases between them. DNA for the CDR3: TGTGCCAGCAGCCATCCCCCGGGGTCCTACGAGCAGTACTTC. Residues: CASSHPPGSYEQYF.

J is TRBJ2-5 and V is TRBV12-1; the D call in the table, TRBD2, was not verified against the DNA. TRBV12-1 is described as a pseudogene. CDR3 size: 18 residues. The CDR3 here is CASSLGTSGRPREETQYF. The CDR3 nucleotides read TGTGCCAGCAGCCTCGGGACTAGCGGGAGGCCCCGCGAAGAGACCCAGTACTTC.

The genes are TRBV20-1 and TRBJ2-5, with 8 bases that match TRBD2. The junction had 21 bases not matched to a gene; V was cut back by 5 bases and J by 10 bases. This CDR3 spans 16 amino acids. CDR1 and CDR2 (germline): DFQATT, SNEGSKA (reference sequence). The CDR3 protein is CSAAPGSSGSRKIQYF. CDR3 DNA: TGCAGTGCTGCACCGGGGTCGAGCGGGAGTAGGAAGATCCAGTACTTC.

The J gene is TRBJ2-2, the V gene TRBV2; no definite D call. This CDR3 region has 14 residues. Germline assignment: CDR1 SNHLY and CDR2 FYNNEI. With 1 base removed from V and 6 bases from J, the gap between germline ends came to 9 bases. As DNA, the CDR3 is TGTGCCAGCAGTGAAGTAGAGTACGCCGGGGAGCTGTTTTTT. This sequence encodes CASSEVEYAGELFF.

This clonotype appeared many times. The chain couples TRBV6-1 to TRBJ2-1, with 9 bases identical to TRBD2. The V gene's germline CDR1 is MNHNS and CDR2 SASEGT. V gave up 1 base and J gave up 9 bases; unmatched junction bases: 13. The CDR3 has 17 amino acids. CDR3 sequence: CASSEGRIAGVGGEQFF. The CDR3 nucleotides are TGTGCCAGCAGTGAAGGGCGAATAGCGGGAGTGGGGGGTGAGCAGTTCTTC.

As DNA, the CDR3 is TGTGCCAGCGTCTGGGGGGGCCACACAGATACGCAGTATTTT. This sequence encodes CASVWGGHTDTQYF. The chain has TRBV5-8 and TRBJ2-3, with a tentative D call TRBD2 (7 bases). The CDR3 runs 14 residues. Germline V lookup: CDR1 SGHTS, CDR2 YDEGEE. The ends were cut back, 7 bases at V and 2 bases at J, with 14 bases in the middle.